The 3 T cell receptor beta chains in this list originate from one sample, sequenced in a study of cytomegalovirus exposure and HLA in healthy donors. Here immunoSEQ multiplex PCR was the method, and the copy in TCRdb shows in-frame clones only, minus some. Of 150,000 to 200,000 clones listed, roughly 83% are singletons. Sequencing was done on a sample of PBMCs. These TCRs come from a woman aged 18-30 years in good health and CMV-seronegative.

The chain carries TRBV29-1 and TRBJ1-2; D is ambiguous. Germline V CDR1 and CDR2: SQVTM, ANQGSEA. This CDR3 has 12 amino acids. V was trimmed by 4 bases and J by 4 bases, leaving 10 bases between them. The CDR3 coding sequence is TGCAGCGTTGCGGAGGGATCCTATGGCTACACCTTC. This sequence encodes CSVAEGSYGYTF. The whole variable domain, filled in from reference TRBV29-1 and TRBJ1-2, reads SAVISQKPSRDICQRGTSLTIQCQVDSQVTMMFWYRQQPGQSLTLIATANQGSEATYESGFVIDKFPISRPNLTFSTLTVSNMSPEDSSIYLCSVAEGSYGYTFGSGTRLTVV.

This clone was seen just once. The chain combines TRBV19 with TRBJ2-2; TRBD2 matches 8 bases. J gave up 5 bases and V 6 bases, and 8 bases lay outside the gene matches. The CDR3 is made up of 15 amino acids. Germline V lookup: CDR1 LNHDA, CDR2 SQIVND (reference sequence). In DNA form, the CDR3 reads TGTGCCAGTAGCCAAGCGGGAGTGGAAACCGGGGAGCTGTTTTTT. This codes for CASSQAGVETGELFF.

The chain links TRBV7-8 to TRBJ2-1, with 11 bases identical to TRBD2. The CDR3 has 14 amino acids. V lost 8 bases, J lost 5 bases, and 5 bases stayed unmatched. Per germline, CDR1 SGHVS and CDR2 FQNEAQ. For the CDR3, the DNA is TGTGCCAGCGGCGGGACTAGCGGAAACAATGAGCAGTTCTTC. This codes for CASGGTSGNNEQFF.